This TCR beta chain was sequenced for a study of cytomegalovirus exposure and HLA in healthy donors. Note on this clone: What it recognizes is unknown.

Germline V gene sequence: CDR1 SGHRS, CDR2 YFSETQ. The CDR3 is made up of 13 amino acids. Trimming left V 0 bases short and J 3 bases short, with 6 bases between. Study results and caveats: Diagnosis of cytomegalovirus status made by the classifier reportedly showed high specificity and sensitivity. The majority of TCR sequences were rare, yet some public TCRs appeared in many donors. Confirmation was obtained in vitro that a few CMV-associated chains are specific for CMV antigens.

This table comes from immunoSEQ multiplex PCR, and its TCRdb copy is limited to in-frame clones, with some not included. This table has some 150,000 clones, about 94% appearing once. The TCR was taken from a man aged 18 to 35 in good health and CMV-seropositive. The sequenced material came from PBMCs. The rearrangement links TRBV5-1 to TRBJ1-1; no firm D call. CDR3: CASSLGADTEAFF. The CDR3 DNA follows: TGCGCCAGCAGCTTGGGCGCGGACACTGAAGCTTTCTTT.